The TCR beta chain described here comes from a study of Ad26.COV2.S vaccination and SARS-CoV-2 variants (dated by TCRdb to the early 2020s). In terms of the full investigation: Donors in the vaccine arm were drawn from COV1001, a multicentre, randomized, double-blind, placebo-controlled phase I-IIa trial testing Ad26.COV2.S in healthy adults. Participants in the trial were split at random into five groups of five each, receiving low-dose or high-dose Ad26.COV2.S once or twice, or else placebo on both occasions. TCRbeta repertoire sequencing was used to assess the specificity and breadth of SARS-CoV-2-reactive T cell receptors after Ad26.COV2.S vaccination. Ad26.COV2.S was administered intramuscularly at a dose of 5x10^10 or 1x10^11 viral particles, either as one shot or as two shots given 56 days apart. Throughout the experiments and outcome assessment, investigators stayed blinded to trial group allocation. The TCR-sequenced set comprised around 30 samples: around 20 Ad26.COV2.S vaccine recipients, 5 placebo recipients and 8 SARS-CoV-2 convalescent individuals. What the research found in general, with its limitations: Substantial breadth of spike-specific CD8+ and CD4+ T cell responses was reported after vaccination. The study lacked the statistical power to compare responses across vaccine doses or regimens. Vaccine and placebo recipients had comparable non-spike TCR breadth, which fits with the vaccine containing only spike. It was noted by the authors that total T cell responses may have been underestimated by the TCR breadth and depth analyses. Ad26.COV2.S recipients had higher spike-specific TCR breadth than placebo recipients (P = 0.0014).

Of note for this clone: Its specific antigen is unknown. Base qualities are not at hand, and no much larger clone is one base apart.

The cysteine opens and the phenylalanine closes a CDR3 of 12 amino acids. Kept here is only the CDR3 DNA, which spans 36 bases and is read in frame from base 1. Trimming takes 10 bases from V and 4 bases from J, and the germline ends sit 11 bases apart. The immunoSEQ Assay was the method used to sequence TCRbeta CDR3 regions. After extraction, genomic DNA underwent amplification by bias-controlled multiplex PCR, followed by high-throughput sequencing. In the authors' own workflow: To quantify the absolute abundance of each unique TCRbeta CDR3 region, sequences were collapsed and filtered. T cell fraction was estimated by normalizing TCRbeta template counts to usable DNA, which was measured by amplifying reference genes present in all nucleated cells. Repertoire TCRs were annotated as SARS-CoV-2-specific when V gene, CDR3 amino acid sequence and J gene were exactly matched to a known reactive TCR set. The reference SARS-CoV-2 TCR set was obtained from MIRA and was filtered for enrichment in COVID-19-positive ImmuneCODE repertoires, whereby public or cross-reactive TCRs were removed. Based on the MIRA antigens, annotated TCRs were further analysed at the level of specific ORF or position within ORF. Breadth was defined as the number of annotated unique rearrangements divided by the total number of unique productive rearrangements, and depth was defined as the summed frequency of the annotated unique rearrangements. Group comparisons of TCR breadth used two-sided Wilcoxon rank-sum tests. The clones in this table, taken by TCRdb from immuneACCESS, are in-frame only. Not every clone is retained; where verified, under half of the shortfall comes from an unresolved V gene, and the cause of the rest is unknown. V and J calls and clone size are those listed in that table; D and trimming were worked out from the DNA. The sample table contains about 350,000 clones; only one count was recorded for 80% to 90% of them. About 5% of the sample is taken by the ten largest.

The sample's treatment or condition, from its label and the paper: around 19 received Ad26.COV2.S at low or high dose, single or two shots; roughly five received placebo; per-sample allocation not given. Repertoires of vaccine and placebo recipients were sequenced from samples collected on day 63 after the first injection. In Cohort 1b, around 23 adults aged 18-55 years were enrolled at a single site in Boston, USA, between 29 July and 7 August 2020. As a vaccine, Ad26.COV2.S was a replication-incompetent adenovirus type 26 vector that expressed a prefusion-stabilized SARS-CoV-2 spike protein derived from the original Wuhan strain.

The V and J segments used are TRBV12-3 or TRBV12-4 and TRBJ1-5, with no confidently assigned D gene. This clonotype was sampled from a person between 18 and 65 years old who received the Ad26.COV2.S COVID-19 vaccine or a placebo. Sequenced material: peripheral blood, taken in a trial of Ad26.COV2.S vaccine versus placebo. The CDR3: CATTLGNQPQHF. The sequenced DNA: TGTGCCACTACCCTGGGGAATCAGCCCCAGCATTTT.